The source of this T cell receptor (beta chain) is a study of cytomegalovirus exposure and HLA in healthy donors. The CDR3 is made up of 15 amino acids. CDR1 and CDR2 (germline): KGHSH, LQKENI. V was cut by 0 bases and J by 2 bases, with 11 bases left in between. Remarks on this clone: The antigen remains unidentified.

Notes on the study in general: Common viral pathogens seemed to be connected with several of the most significant clusters, according to a later analysis.

The PCR contained 60 Vbeta and 13 Jbeta primers. Generated by immunoSEQ multiplex PCR, the TCRdb table keeps only in-frame clones and is missing some. This sample has about 160,000 clones, with around 76% found just once. The sample comprised PBMCs. The TCR comes from a man in his 60s in good health and CMV-seronegative. The chain joins TRBV18 to TRBJ2-7; D might be TRBD2 (5 bases). This chain's CDR3 is CASSPPRAGAYEQYF. CDR3 sequence (DNA): TGTGCCAGCTCACCACCGAGAGCCGGGGCCTACGAGCAGTACTTC.